The clone carrying this TCR beta chain was recorded a few times. The antigen remains undetermined. TCRdb recomputed calls from the reads with MiXCR, one row per CDR3 protein. The sample shows around 430,000 distinct CDR3 sequences, roughly 42% of them seen only once. This entry comes from a study of T cell repertoires in cytomegalovirus infection. For the study at large: Both recently identified HLA-C-restricted and well-studied HLA-B-restricted CMV epitopes were used in the study. Public TCR beta signatures provided an indication of both CMV infection and a matching HLA type.

The V end was cut by 7 bases, the J end by 3 bases, with 13 bases between. This CDR3 contains 13 residues. CDR1 and CDR2 from the germline V gene are MNHEY and SVGEGT. Findings and caveats of the study: CMV-specific HLA-C-restricted TCR beta clonotypes dominated the ex vivo response. Cumulative frequency of public TCR beta families picked out carriers of CMV plus the relevant HLA.

The rearrangement uses TRBV6-2 or TRBV6-3 and TRBJ2-7, with D perhaps TRBD1 or TRBD2 (5 bases each). The origin of this receptor is a human donor in good health (CMV status not recorded). Some clones in this sample may be carry-over from other donors' samples. The specimen comprised cultured PBMCs, sampled from culture after CMV antigen stimulation. The DNA for the CDR3 is TGTGCCAGCACCCCTGAGGGGCTCTACGAGCAGTACTTC. Protein product: CASTPEGLYEQYF.